The 4 T cell receptor beta chains reported below all come from one sample, sequenced in a study of cytomegalovirus exposure and HLA in healthy donors. Data came from immunoSEQ multiplex PCR; TCRdb stores just in-frame clones and leaves some out. The sample carries approximately 270,000 clones, 90% recorded once. Material: PBMCs. The receptors come from a young woman in good health and CMV-seronegative.

The chain links TRBV18 to TRBJ1-4, with TRBD1 matching over 7 bases. The CDR3 contains 13 residues. In germline, CDR1 is KGHSH, CDR2 LQKENI. V trimming: 5 bases; J trimming: 6 bases; junction bases outside the gene matches: 3. The CDR3 bases are TGTGCCAGCTCATCCGACAGGGATGAAAAACTGTTTTTT. Its translation is CASSSDRDEKLFF. The full variable domain, its missing parts supplied by reference TRBV18 and TRBJ1-4, is NAGVMQNPRHLVRRRGQEARLRCSPMKGHSHVYWYRQLPEEGLKFMVYLQKENIIDESGMPKERFSAEFPKEGPSILRIQQVVRGDSAAYFCASSSDRDEKLFFGSGTQLSVL.

The chain links TRBV7-9 to TRBJ2-5; TRBD1 matches 8 bases. The CDR3 is 14 residues long. Trimming took 7 bases from V and 1 from J; bases not matched to a gene: 5. Per germline, CDR1 SEHNR and CDR2 FQNEAQ (reference sequence). CDR3 residues: CASNAGTGQETQYF. The CDR3 DNA reads TGTGCCAGCAACGCTGGGACAGGCCAAGAGACCCAGTACTTC.

The chain uses TRBV28 and TRBJ2-7; 11 bases align to TRBD1. The CDR3 is 15 residues long. After removal of 6 bases from V and 7 bases from J, the junction contained 11 bases not matched to a gene. Germline loops: CDR1 MDHEN, CDR2 SYDVKM. The CDR3, as DNA: TGTGCCAGCAGCAACGGACAGGGGGCAGCGGAGGAGCAGTACTTC. The encoded protein is CASSNGQGAAEEQYF.

The chain has TRBV19 and TRBJ2-5, with 8 bases that match TRBD1. This CDR3 region has 13 residues. Germline trimming cut 7 bases from V and 4 bases from J; bases unmatched to any gene: 5. Germline values: CDR1 LNHDA, CDR2 SQIVND (reference sequence). The CDR3 DNA sequence: TGTGCCAGTACCGGGACAGGTCGAGAGACCCAGTACTTC. Translated, it gives CASTGTGRETQYF.